Below are 15 T cell receptor beta chains sequenced from a single sample in a study of CD8 T cells in acute hepatitis C reinfection. Time point here: naive CD8 control sorted from an acute-time-point sample. Profiled with immunoSEQ multiplex PCR; TCRdb holds only in-frame clones, not every one. The data contain around 34,000 clones, around nine tenths of them singletons. The sample comprised naive CD8+ T cells from PBMCs. The source of these receptors is a man in his thirties or forties with chronic hepatitis C.

This sequence joins TRBV27 and TRBJ2-7; D remains ambiguous. V lost 0 bases and J lost 5, with 11 bases in between. Germline CDR1 and CDR2: MNHEY and SMNVEV (reference sequence). The CDR3 spans 14 residues. The DNA for the CDR3 is TGTGCCAGCAGTTTATCGATAAACAGCCACGAGCAGTACTTC. This codes for CASSLSINSHEQYF.

V usage is TRBV6-1 and J usage is TRBJ2-3; TRBD2 matches 11 bases. The CDR3 runs 14 residues. Germline V CDR1 and CDR2: MNHNS, SASEGT. V trimming: 8 bases; J trimming: 4 bases; junction bases outside the gene matches: 5. CDR3 protein: CASGNSGGADTQYF. CDR3 nucleotides: TGTGCCAGCGGGAATAGCGGGGGGGCAGATACGCAGTATTTT.

This sequence joins TRBV5-1 and TRBJ2-7; TRBD2 matches at 11 bases. Germline V gene sequence: CDR1 SGHRS, CDR2 YFSETQ. The J segment lost 1 base and the V segment lost 0 bases, leaving 6 bases of the junction unmatched. The CDR3 contains 17 residues. CDR3 DNA: TGCGCCAGCAGCTTGGACTCCCTAGCGGGAGGATCCTACGAGCAGTACTTC. Amino acid sequence: CASSLDSLAGGSYEQYF.

The genes are TRBV6-5 and TRBJ1-1; D is unclear. From germline, CDR1 is MNHEY and CDR2 SVGAGI. Between the trimmed V and J ends, which lost 3 bases and 1 base, there was a span of 6 bases. CDR3 length: 13 residues. The CDR3 protein is CASSYTTNTEAFF. CDR3 sequence (DNA): TGTGCCAGCAGTTATACAACGAACACTGAAGCTTTCTTT.

The CDR3 coding sequence is TGTGCCAGCAGGTCCGGGACTCCCAGCTCCTACGAGCAGTACTTC. It encodes CASRSGTPSSYEQYF. This chain connects TRBV6-5 to TRBJ2-7; maybe TRBD2 (6 bases). The CDR3 loop spans 15 amino acids. Trimming shortened V by 6 bases and J by 0 bases, and 15 bases separated the two germline ends. Germline V gene lookup returns CDR1 MNHEY and CDR2 SVGAGI.

The chain uses TRBV13 and TRBJ2-1; no definite D call. CDR1 PRHDT and CDR2 FYEKMQ come from the germline V gene (reference sequence). CDR3 length equals 17 residues. V lost 3 bases, J lost 4 bases, and 19 bases lay in between. The CDR3 bases are TGTGCCAGCAGCTTTTACCTAATGGGTGAGAGTTACAATGAGCAGTTCTTC. Its protein is CASSFYLMGESYNEQFF. Full variable domain (missing parts from reference TRBV13 and TRBJ2-1): AAGVIQSPRHLIKEKRETATLKCYPIPRHDTVYWYQQGPGQDPQFLISFYEKMQSDKGSIPDRFSAQQFSDYHSELNMSSLELGDSALYFCASSFYLMGESYNEQFFGPGTRLTVL.

J is TRBJ2-1 and V is TRBV29-1, with 9 nucleotides matching TRBD1. Trimming cost V 7 bases and J 4 bases; bases outside gene matches: 5. Germline CDR1 SQVTM, CDR2 ANQGSEA. The CDR3 runs 13 residues. CDR3 in amino acids: CSATGGGYNEQFF. The CDR3 region has the DNA TGCAGCGCAACAGGGGGCGGGTACAATGAGCAGTTCTTC.

The V and J genes are TRBV11-2 and TRBJ2-1, with D possibly matching TRBD1 (6 bases). The CDR3 is 16 residues long. Germline V gene lookup returns CDR1 SGHAT and CDR2 FQNNGV. The V and J ends lost 5 bases and 2 bases respectively, with 16 bases between them. The CDR3 sequence is CASSPWTVAPYNEQFF. CDR3 coding DNA: TGTGCCAGCAGCCCATGGACAGTAGCGCCCTACAATGAGCAGTTCTTC.

In the case of this clone: At one end, the junction sequence differs from germline, possibly due to a read error. This chain joins TRBV9 and TRBJ2-1; D is uncertain. The CDR3 has 15 amino acids. Germline CDR1 and CDR2: SGDLS and YYNGEE. The CDR3 protein is CASSVGGLPYHEQFF. As DNA, the CDR3 is TGTGCCAGCAGCGTAGGAGGTCTCCCCTACCATGAGCAGTTCTTC.

The chain links TRBV7-6 to TRBJ2-2; tentative D call: TRBD1 (6 bases). Trimming pared 7 bases from V and 7 bases from J, leaving 19 bases between. The CDR3 is made up of 15 amino acids. The germline V gene encodes CDR1 SGHVS and CDR2 FNYEAQ. The CDR3 spells CASTRAAGAGGELFF. The CDR3, as DNA: TGTGCCAGCACCCGAGCGGCAGGGGCTGGCGGGGAGCTGTTTTTT.

V and J are TRBV16 and TRBJ2-5, with TRBD2 matching over 10 bases. V shed 4 bases, J shed 0 bases, and the junction held 5 bases outside the gene matches. The CDR3 loop spans 16 amino acids. Germline CDR1 is KGHSY and CDR2 is FQNENV. The CDR3 DNA follows: TGTGCCAGCAGCCTAACCGGGACTAGCGACCAAGAGACCCAGTACTTC. Protein sequence: CASSLTGTSDQETQYF.

The V call is TRBV15, the J call TRBJ2-2; tentative D call: TRBD2 (6 bases). The CDR3 contains 17 residues. CDR1 is LNHNV and CDR2 is YYDKDF in the germline V gene (reference sequence). V dropped 0 bases and J dropped 4 bases, with 15 bases sitting between them. The CDR3 loop is CATSRERRRGSTGELFF. The CDR3 DNA is TGTGCCACCAGCAGAGAACGACGTCGGGGGAGCACCGGGGAGCTGTTTTTT.

The gene calls are TRBV5-1 and TRBJ2-3; no clear D gene. Trimming took 2 bases from V and 2 from J, leaving 21 bases between them. The V gene's germline CDR1 is SGHRS and CDR2 YFSETQ. CDR3 size: 18 residues. CDR3 residues: CASSFFLSTGDPTDTQYF. The CDR3 DNA reads as TGCGCCAGCAGCTTTTTTCTTTCTACGGGCGATCCCACAGATACGCAGTATTTT.

The chain links TRBV29-1 to TRBJ2-7, with TRBD2 identical over 12 bases. V shed 2 bases, J shed 9 bases, and the junction held 8 bases outside the gene matches. The CDR3 sequence is 14 residues long. Looked up from germline, CDR1 is SQVTM and CDR2 is ANQGSEA. CDR3 amino acids: CSVERTSGTEGQYF. The CDR3 coding sequence is TGCAGCGTTGAAAGGACTAGCGGGACGGAGGGGCAGTACTTC.

The chain uses TRBV27 and TRBJ2-5; the match to TRBD1 covers 11 bases. Germline CDR1 MNHEY, CDR2 SMNVEV (reference sequence). CDR3 length: 16 residues. V gave up 4 bases and J gave up 4 bases; unmatched junction bases: 8. CDR3 sequence (DNA): TGTGCCAGCAGTTCCCGGACAGGGGGCAATGGAGAGACCCAGTACTTC. It translates to CASSSRTGGNGETQYF.